Listed below are T cell receptor beta chains from one sample, sequenced in a study of blood T cell repertoires in COVID-19. Generated by immunoSEQ multiplex PCR, the TCRdb table keeps only in-frame clones and is missing some. In the table there are approximately 480,000 clones, roughly 87% of which are singletons. Sequenced material: peripheral blood. These receptor sequences come from a man younger than 35 with COVID-19, enrolled during active disease. CDR3s include the opening cysteine and the closing phenylalanine or tryptophan. The D gene is left open where the match is weak. Some rows mark clone size as missing; the rest say once, few, many or name a class of expanded clone.

D	V	J	size	DNA	CDR3
-	TRBV7-9	TRBJ2-7	-	TGTGCCAGCAGCCCCGGGACAAGAACCTACGAGCAGTACTTC	CASSPGTRTYEQYF
-	TRBV1	TRBJ2-1	-	TGCACCAGCAGCCAAGATCGAAGCGGGAGTGTCTATGAGCAGTTCTTC	CTSSQDRSGSVYEQFF
TRBD2	TRBV11-2	TRBJ2-1	-	TGTGCCAGCAGCCCCCCGGGACTAGCGGGGGGCCAGGGTGAGCAGTTCTTC	CASSPPGLAGGQGEQFF
-	TRBV30	TRBJ1-6	-	TGTGCCTGGAGTGTACTTTTGGGAGGAGGACCCGCTAGGTCCCTCCACTTT	CAWSVLLGGGPARSLHF
TRBD1	TRBV6-5	TRBJ1-6	-	TGTGCCAGCAGTTCCAAAGGACAGGGGTCCTCACCCCTCCACTTT	CASSSKGQGSSPLHF
TRBD2	TRBV3-1/TRBV3-2	TRBJ2-3	-	TGTGCCAGCAGCCACCGGGAGGCTACGCAGTATTTT	CASSHREATQYF
-	TRBV6-6	TRBJ1-2	once	TGTGCCAGCGGCGCGGGGCCTAACTATGGCTACACCTTC	CASGAGPNYGYTF
TRBD1	TRBV18	TRBJ2-7	-	TGTGCCAGCTCACCACTCCGGACAGGGGACGCCGAGCAGTACTTC	CASSPLRTGDAEQYF
-	TRBV20-1	TRBJ2-4	-	TGCAGTGCTAGTAGCGGAAACATTCAGTACTTC	CSASSGNIQYF
TRBD2	TRBV29-1	TRBJ2-1	-	TGCAGCGTGAGCAGCGGGAGGGCCGGCGAGCAGTTCTTC	CSVSSGRAGEQFF
-	TRBV2	TRBJ1-3	-	TGTGCCAGCAGTGTGGTGGGGCAGACTGGAAACACCATATATTTT	CASSVVGQTGNTIYF
-	TRBV27	TRBJ2-1	-	TGTGCCAGCAGTTCCACGACTAGTTCCCCAATCAATGAGCAGTTCTTC	CASSSTTSSPINEQFF
-	TRBV5-8	TRBJ1-2	-	TGTGCCAGCAGCTTGACAGGGTCGAGCTATGGCTACACCTTC	CASSLTGSSYGYTF
-	TRBV28	TRBJ2-3	-	TGTGCCAGCCGCTCAAACCGACAGGCCACAGATACGCAGTATTTT	CASRSNRQATDTQYF
TRBD1	TRBV18	TRBJ1-1	-	TGTGCCAGCTCACCACGAGGGACAGGGGATAGGACTGAAGCTTTCTTT	CASSPRGTGDRTEAFF
-	TRBV5-4	TRBJ2-6	-	TGTGCCAGCAGCCCCCCGACAGTCACCTCTGGGGCCAACGTCCTGACTTTC	CASSPPTVTSGANVLTF
TRBD1	TRBV30	TRBJ1-6	-	TGTGCCTGGAGTCCGGGACAGGGGGATTCACCCCTCCACTTT	CAWSPGQGDSPLHF
TRBD1	TRBV2	TRBJ2-7	-	TGTGCCAGCAGCCCGAACAGGGGGCGACGTATTGCCTACGAGCAGTACTTC	CASSPNRGRRIAYEQYF
-	TRBV30	TRBJ2-5	few	TGTGCCTGGAGTTCGACAGCACAAGAGACCCAGTACTTC	CAWSSTAQETQYF
TRBD2	TRBV24-1	TRBJ2-2	-	TGTGCCACCAGTGATTTCGCGGGAGGGTACACCGGGGAGCTGTTTTTT	CATSDFAGGYTGELFF
-	TRBV7-9	TRBJ2-7	-	TGTGCCAGCAGCTTAGAAGGACAGAGTTCCTACGAGCAGTACTTC	CASSLEGQSSYEQYF
-	TRBV9	TRBJ2-3	-	TGTGCCTCAAAGGCAGGGTCTGGGGCAGATACGCAGTATTTT	CASKAGSGADTQYF
TRBD1	TRBV2	TRBJ1-2	-	TGTGCCAGCAGTGAACATGTGGGGACAGTTTCCTATGGCTACACCTTC	CASSEHVGTVSYGYTF
-	TRBV10-3	TRBJ2-7	-	TGTGCCATCAGTGAGGACATTTACGAGCAGTACTTC	CAISEDIYEQYF
-	TRBV5-1	TRBJ1-6	-	TGCGCCAGCAGTTTGGGAATTTACCTCACAAACAATTCACCCCTCCACTTT	CASSLGIYLTNNSPLHF
TRBD1	TRBV6-1	TRBJ1-2	-	TGTGCCAGCAGTGATTTTTTGGAGGGGGCTGGTGGCTACACCTTC	CASSDFLEGAGGYTF
TRBD1	TRBV6-5	TRBJ1-2	-	TGTGCCAGCAGTTACGGGGACAGGGGCTATGGCTACACCTTC	CASSYGDRGYGYTF
TRBD2	TRBV6-2/TRBV6-3	TRBJ2-3	-	TGTGCCAGCAGTCACGAGCGGGGGAGGACGGGGTACGTCACAGATACGCAGTATTTT	CASSHERGRTGYVTDTQYF
-	TRBV10-3	TRBJ1-1	-	TGTGCCATCAGTCCTCAGGCCTTCATGAACACTGAAGCTTTCTTT	CAISPQAFMNTEAFF
TRBD2	TRBV4-1	TRBJ2-2	once	TGCGCCAGCAGCCTTAGCGGGGGTAACACCGGGGAGCTGTTTTTT	CASSLSGGNTGELFF
-	TRBV18	TRBJ2-1	few	TGTGCCAGCTCACTAAGGAGGGGGCCGATCGATGAGCAGTTCTTC	CASSLRRGPIDEQFF
-	TRBV6-5	TRBJ2-5	-	TGTGCCAGCAGGGTCAGTCAGGGTGGTGGAGAGACCCAGTACTTC	CASRVSQGGGETQYF
-	TRBV21-1	TRBJ2-2	-	TGTGCCCAGCGGGAAATGAACACCGGGGAGCTGTTTTTT	CAQREMNTGELFF
-	TRBV5-4	TRBJ1-6	-	TGTGCCAGCAGCTTCAGGGTTAGGTCCTATAATTCACCCCTCCACTTT	CASSFRVRSYNSPLHF
TRBD2	TRBV19	TRBJ2-2	-	TGTGCCAGTAGTATAGGTGGGAGGACTAGCCTCATCAGATTCGCGAACACCGGGGAGCTGTTTTTT	CASSIGGRTSLIRFANTGELFF
TRBD2	TRBV29-1	TRBJ2-3	-	TGCAGCGCTCGGGGACTACTCACAGATACGCAGTATTTT	CSARGLLTDTQYF
TRBD2	TRBV3-1/TRBV3-2	TRBJ2-1	-	TGTGCCAGCAGCCGCCTACTTAGCGGGAGGAATAATGAGCAGTTCTTC	CASSRLLSGRNNEQFF
TRBD1	TRBV7-2	TRBJ1-5	-	TGTGCCAGCAGCCTTTGGACAGGGGGCAATCAGGAGGCCCAGCATTTT	CASSLWTGGNQEAQHF
-	TRBV15	TRBJ2-7	-	TGTGCCACCAGCAGAGTAGGGGGAACCCTCGACGGGCAGTACTTC	CATSRVGGTLDGQYF
-	TRBV5-1	TRBJ1-5	-	TGCGCCAGCAGCTTGGACGCTAACCAGGGGCAGCCCCAGCATTTT	CASSLDANQGQPQHF
-	TRBV4-1	TRBJ1-5	-	TGCGCCAGCAGCCAAGGGGGGGGAGGGATTCAGCCCCAGCATTTT	CASSQGGGGIQPQHF
-	TRBV12-3/TRBV12-4	TRBJ2-5	once	TGTGCCAGCAGTTCCGCAGGGTCAGAGACCCAGTACTTC	CASSSAGSETQYF
TRBD2	TRBV11-1	TRBJ2-5	-	TGTGCCAGCAGCCCAAGACTAGCGTGGGAAGAGACCCAGTACTTC	CASSPRLAWEETQYF
-	TRBV7-2	TRBJ1-5	-	TGTGCCAGCAGCTGGGCAGGTAATAGCAATCAGCCCCAGCATTTT	CASSWAGNSNQPQHF
-	TRBV3-1/TRBV3-2	TRBJ1-4	few	TGTGCCAGCAGCCAAGCCTGGACAGCAGTTAATGAAAAACTGTTTTTT	CASSQAWTAVNEKLFF
TRBD1	TRBV7-9	TRBJ2-3	-	TGTGCCAGCAGCACCCTACGGACAGGGAGCACAGATACGCAGTATTTT	CASSTLRTGSTDTQYF
TRBD2	TRBV7-8	TRBJ2-3	-	TGTGCCAGCAGCTTGGGGGGCGGGACTAGAGGAGATACGCAGTATTTT	CASSLGGGTRGDTQYF
TRBD2	TRBV4-1	TRBJ2-3	-	TGCGCCAGCAGCCAAGATCGGGGGGGAACGACAGATACGCAGTATTTT	CASSQDRGGTTDTQYF
TRBD1	TRBV15	TRBJ2-5	-	TGTGCCACCAGCGAAACAGGGGTAGAGACCCAGTACTTC	CATSETGVETQYF
-	TRBV7-9	TRBJ2-3	-	TGTGCCAGCAGCCCCGAGGGGGAGTCAAGCACAGATACGCAGTATTTT	CASSPEGESSTDTQYF
TRBD2	TRBV6-5	TRBJ2-7	-	TGTGCCAGCAGTCCTCGTAGCGGGGGACATTACGAGCAGTACTTC	CASSPRSGGHYEQYF
-	TRBV3-1/TRBV3-2	TRBJ1-1	-	TGTGCCAGCAGCCAAGATGCAGGGATGAACACTGAAGCTTTCTTT	CASSQDAGMNTEAFF